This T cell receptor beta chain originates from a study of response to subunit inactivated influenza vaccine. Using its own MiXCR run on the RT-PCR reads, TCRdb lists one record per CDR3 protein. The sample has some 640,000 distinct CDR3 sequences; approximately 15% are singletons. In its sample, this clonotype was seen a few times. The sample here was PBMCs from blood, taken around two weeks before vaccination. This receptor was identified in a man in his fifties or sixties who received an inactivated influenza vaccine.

The CDR3 protein is CASSWSASGSTDTQYF. The CDR3 DNA reads TGTGCCAGCAGCTGGTCCGCTAGCGGTAGCACAGATACGCAGTATTTT. V gene TRBV7-3 combines with J gene TRBJ2-3; 7 bases fit TRBD2. Germline V lookup: CDR1 SGHTA, CDR2 FQGTGA. Trimming removed 4 bases from V and 0 bases from J; junction bases left unmatched: 7. This CDR3 contains 16 residues.